The following is a TCR beta chain sequence with its context. TCRdb re-called the RT-PCR reads with MiXCR, one entry per CDR3 protein. This repertoire shows roughly 190,000 distinct CDR3 sequences, 35% to 50% found once; its top ten account for 33%. This record belongs to a study of patients and donors after allogeneic stem cell transplantation. CDR3 length: 13 amino acids. The V gene's germline CDR1 is MDHEN and CDR2 SYDVKM. The V end lost 4 bases, the J end lost 1 base, and 6 bases lay between the germline ends. This receptor was taken from a human donor who was either an allogeneic HSCT recipient or a stem cell or donor lymphocyte infusion donor (not recorded which). It is not recorded whose cells these are; they may come from a transplant donor. The sample was blood, either unsorted or a sorted T cell fraction (not recorded which). J is TRBJ2-3 and V is TRBV28; maybe TRBD1 (5 bases). The CDR3 is CASSWGRTDTQYF. The CDR3 DNA reads as TGTGCCAGCAGTTGGGGCCGCACAGATACGCAGTATTTT.